These T cell receptor beta chains were read from a single sample in a study of T cell repertoires in cytomegalovirus infection. MiXCR, run by TCRdb on the reads, gives a single entry per CDR3 protein. The sample lists fewer than 300,000 distinct CDR3 sequences, around 25% seen once, with about 15% in the top ten. Sequencing was done on a sample of PBMCs. The receptors here all came from a human donor in good health (CMV status not recorded). Some clones in this sample may be carry-over from other donors' samples. CDR3s include the opening cysteine and the closing phenylalanine or tryptophan. Each record gives: V gene, D gene, J gene, CDR3 protein. D genes are given only for firm matches.

>TRBV7-2|.|TRBJ2-3
CASSFQGGGDTQYF
>TRBV6-5|.|TRBJ2-3
CASTHRGVSTDTQYF
>TRBV5-6|TRBD1|TRBJ2-2
CASNLQGDTGELFF
>TRBV6-8|.|TRBJ2-3
CASSLQPLGMGDTQYF
>TRBV5-1|.|TRBJ2-6
CASSLEWAGANVLTF
>TRBV14|TRBD1|TRBJ2-5
CASSQRTGGVGTQYF
>TRBV28|TRBD1|TRBJ1-5
CASRAGQGGQPQHF
>TRBV12-3/TRBV12-4|.|TRBJ1-5
CASSEGEPQHF
>TRBV28|TRBD2|TRBJ2-7
CASSILAGNYEQYF
>TRBV7-2|.|TRBJ2-7
CASSLQPEWGEQYF
>TRBV7-4|.|TRBJ2-1
CASSLEEGSSYNEQFF
>TRBV7-6|.|TRBJ1-5
CASSSGLLGSGQPQHF
>TRBV20-1|TRBD2|TRBJ2-1
CSAIRLGGVSSYNEQFF
>TRBV6-5|.|TRBJ1-1
CASSRDMKTEAFF
>TRBV29-1|.|TRBJ2-7
CSVNWLTSSGEQYF
>TRBV20-1|.|TRBJ1-1
CSANVQGWGNTEAFF
>TRBV7-2|TRBD2|TRBJ2-2
CASSSQGLATTGELFF
>TRBV12-3/TRBV12-4|TRBD2|TRBJ2-5
CASSPPGGFEVRETQYF
>TRBV7-2|TRBD1|TRBJ2-1
CASSAGQGGGNEQFF
>TRBV28|TRBD1|TRBJ2-1
CASSHTGGYEQFF
>TRBV28|.|TRBJ2-6
CASTGAGANVLTF
>TRBV7-8|.|TRBJ1-6
CASSLDLGGTPWGSPLHF
>TRBV29-1|TRBD1|TRBJ2-5
CSGGGRTGLSGTQYF
>TRBV27|.|TRBJ2-3
CASATRDSHTDTQYF
>TRBV20-1|.|TRBJ2-1
CSARDPRVGGQFF
>TRBV12-3/TRBV12-4|.|TRBJ1-5
CASSHGMRDQPQHF
>TRBV7-2|.|TRBJ2-7
CASSSYNFYEQYF
>TRBV28|.|TRBJ2-1
CASTLPGRSYNEQFF
>TRBV5-1|.|TRBJ2-3
CASSLSGKRADTQYF
>TRBV7-2|TRBD1|TRBJ2-2
CASSLGGQGNTGELFF
>TRBV7-2|.|TRBJ2-7
CASSLALRMDEQYF
>TRBV20-1|TRBD1|TRBJ2-7
CSPITGELFYEQYF
>TRBV28|.|TRBJ1-1
CASYRAGVGTEAFF
>TRBV20-1|.|TRBJ2-1
CSAAGAGQYNEQFF
>TRBV2|TRBD1|TRBJ1-1
CASSQTGEAEAFF
>TRBV11-2|TRBD2|TRBJ2-3
CASTFFQGLASTDTQYF
>TRBV28|TRBD1|TRBJ1-5
CASSSSTGGNQPQHF
>TRBV7-8|.|TRBJ2-2
CASSPGHFGELFF
>TRBV28|TRBD1|TRBJ1-6
CASRGQGYNSPLHF
>TRBV6-5|TRBD1|TRBJ1-1
CASSPSPGQGAPEAFF
>TRBV19|.|TRBJ2-1
CASSPGRGRGSYNEQFF
>TRBV19|.|TRBJ1-5
CASRQTDYSNQPQHF
>TRBV20-1|.|TRBJ2-1
CSASEIRNEQFF
>TRBV12-3/TRBV12-4|TRBD2|TRBJ2-3
CASSFGLAGDDTQYF
>TRBV5-1|.|TRBJ2-1
CASSLAGSSSSYNEQFF
>TRBV29-1|.|TRBJ2-7
CSAEAHGGDEQYF
>TRBV29-1|.|TRBJ1-1
CSFRQFLNTEAFF
>TRBV6-2/TRBV6-3|.|TRBJ2-1
CASNKGGQRSSEQFF
>TRBV2|TRBD1|TRBJ1-6
CASKGTASSPLHF
>TRBV19|.|TRBJ2-1
CASRTSSRYNEQFF
>TRBV7-2|TRBD2|TRBJ2-3
CASSDWSGSSRDTQYF
>TRBV28|.|TRBJ1-6
CASSSGMTYNSPLHF
>TRBV18|.|TRBJ1-2
CASSPQVGSYGYTF
>TRBV20-1|.|TRBJ1-4
CSARDAGRVEKLFF
>TRBV11-2|.|TRBJ2-7
CATKPGNSYEQYF
>TRBV5-6|TRBD1|TRBJ2-2
CASSRQGHGELFF
>TRBV15|.|TRBJ1-5
CATSREGSGDGSNQPQHF